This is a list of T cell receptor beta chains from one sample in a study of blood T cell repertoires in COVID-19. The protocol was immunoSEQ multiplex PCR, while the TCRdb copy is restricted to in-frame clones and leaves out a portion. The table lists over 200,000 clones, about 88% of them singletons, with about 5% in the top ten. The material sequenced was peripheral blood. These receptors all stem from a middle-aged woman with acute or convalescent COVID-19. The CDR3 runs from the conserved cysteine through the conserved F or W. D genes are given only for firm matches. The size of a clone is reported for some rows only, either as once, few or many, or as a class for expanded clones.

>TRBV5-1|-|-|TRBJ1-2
TGCGCCAGCAGACAAGGGGGAATTGAGGACTATGGCTACACCTTC
CASRQGGIEDYGYTF
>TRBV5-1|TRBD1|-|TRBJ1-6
TGCGCCAGCAGCCCGACAGGGGGCAGTAATAATTCACCCCTCCACTTT
CASSPTGGSNNSPLHF
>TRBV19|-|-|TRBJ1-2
TGTGCCAGTAGTCGACAGAGATCTAACTATGGCTACACCTTC
CASSRQRSNYGYTF
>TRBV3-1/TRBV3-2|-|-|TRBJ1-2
TGTGCCAGCAGCCCAGCCTCGGCGGGCTATGGCTACACCTTC
CASSPASAGYGYTF
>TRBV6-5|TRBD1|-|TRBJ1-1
TGTGCCAGCAGTTCTCTTCCGGGACAGGGGGGTGAAGCTTTCTTT
CASSSLPGQGGEAFF
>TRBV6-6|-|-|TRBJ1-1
TGTGCCAGCCGCCCGGGGGAGGGGTTGAACACTGAAGCTTTCTTT
CASRPGEGLNTEAFF
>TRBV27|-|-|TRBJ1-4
TGTGCCAGCAGTCCACAGGGTACAGGGATCGAAAAACTGTTTTTT
CASSPQGTGIEKLFF
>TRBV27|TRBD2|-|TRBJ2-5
TGTGCCAGCAGTTTGGCTAGCGGATTCCAAGAGACCCAGTACTTC
CASSLASGFQETQYF
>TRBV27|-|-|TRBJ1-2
TGTGCCAGCAGTTTGATCAGAGGGTCTAACTATGGCTACACCTTC
CASSLIRGSNYGYTF
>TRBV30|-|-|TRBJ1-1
TGTGCCTGGAGACCGAGGAACACTGAAGCTTTCTTT
CAWRPRNTEAFF
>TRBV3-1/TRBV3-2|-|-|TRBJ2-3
TGTGCCAGCCCCTCATGGGCGGCAAGACTCTTAACAGGTACGCAGTATTTT
CASPSWAARLLTGTQYF
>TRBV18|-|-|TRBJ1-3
TGTGCCAGCTCACCACGGTCACCTACGAGCTCTGGAAACACCATATATTTT
CASSPRSPTSSGNTIYF
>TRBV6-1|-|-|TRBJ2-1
TGTGCCAGCAGTGAATTACCCGGGGTTGAGCAGTTCTTC
CASSELPGVEQFF
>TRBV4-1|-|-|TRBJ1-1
TGCGCCAGCAGCCAAGTATATATTTTTATGAACACTGAAGCTTTCTTT
CASSQVYIFMNTEAFF
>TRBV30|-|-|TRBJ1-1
TGTGCCTGGAGTGTAGGGGCAGGAACTGAAGCTTTCTTT
CAWSVGAGTEAFF
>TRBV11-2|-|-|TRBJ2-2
TGTGCCAGCAGCTATGGGACAATCCCCGGGGAGCTGTTTTTT
CASSYGTIPGELFF
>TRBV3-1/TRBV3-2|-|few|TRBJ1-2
TGTGCCAGCAGCCCCGCCCGCCTCGAGGTGGGTGGCTACACCTTC
CASSPARLEVGGYTF
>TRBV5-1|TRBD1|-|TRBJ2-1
TGCGCCAGCAGCCGTGCCGGGACAGCACAAGGTGGCTCCTACAATGAGCAGTTCTTC
CASSRAGTAQGGSYNEQFF
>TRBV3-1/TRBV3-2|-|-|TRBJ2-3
TGTGCCAGCCGTCGCGGGGCCCAGGGTACGCAGTATTTT
CASRRGAQGTQYF
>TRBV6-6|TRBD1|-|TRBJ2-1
TGTGCCAGCAGTTACGGGGACAGTTACAATGAGCAGTTCTTC
CASSYGDSYNEQFF
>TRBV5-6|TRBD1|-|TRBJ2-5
TGTGCCAGTGACAGGGATGAAGAGACCCAGTACTTC
CASDRDEETQYF
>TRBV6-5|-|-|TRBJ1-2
TGTGCCAGCAGTTACAGGGGGGGCTACACCTTC
CASSYRGGYTF
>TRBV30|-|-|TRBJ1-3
TGTGCCTGGACCAGGGTATCTGGAAACACCATATATTTT
CAWTRVSGNTIYF
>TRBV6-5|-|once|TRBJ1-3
TGTGCCAGCAGTTACTCTTTGACGGGTTCTGGAAACACCATATATTTT
CASSYSLTGSGNTIYF
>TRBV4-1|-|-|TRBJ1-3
TGCGCCAGCAGCCACTTCGCTAGAAGGGGAAGGGGAAACACCATATATTTT
CASSHFARRGRGNTIYF